The T cell receptor beta chain described here comes from a study of T cell responses to AZD1222 COVID-19 vaccine. Study-wide points: Only a handful of AZD1222 recipients, roughly 6 in all, had baseline seropositivity. Clonal diversity was possibly underestimated; the donors were predominantly white British and more often female. Vaccination with two AZD1222 doses was followed by a rise in Spike-specific TCR breadth and depth.

The CDR3 contains 15 residues. Trimming cost V 7 bases and J 2 bases; bases outside gene matches: 9. Profiling relied on immunoSEQ multiplex PCR, and the TCRdb table lists in-frame clones only, not all of them. Found here are some 190,000 clones, approximately 92% of them singletons; the top ten hold approximately 1.3%. About this clone itself: Its cognate antigen is unknown.

Material: peripheral blood, obtained on day 0 of AZD1222 vaccination. V gene TRBV23-1 combines with J gene TRBJ1-2, with 8 bases fitting TRBD1. TRBV23-1 is flagged as an ORF with uncertain function. The receptor comes from an adult in good health. The CDR3 protein is CASKTQDRVNYGYTF. CDR3 nucleotides: TGCGCCAGCAAGACACAGGACAGGGTAAACTATGGCTACACCTTC.